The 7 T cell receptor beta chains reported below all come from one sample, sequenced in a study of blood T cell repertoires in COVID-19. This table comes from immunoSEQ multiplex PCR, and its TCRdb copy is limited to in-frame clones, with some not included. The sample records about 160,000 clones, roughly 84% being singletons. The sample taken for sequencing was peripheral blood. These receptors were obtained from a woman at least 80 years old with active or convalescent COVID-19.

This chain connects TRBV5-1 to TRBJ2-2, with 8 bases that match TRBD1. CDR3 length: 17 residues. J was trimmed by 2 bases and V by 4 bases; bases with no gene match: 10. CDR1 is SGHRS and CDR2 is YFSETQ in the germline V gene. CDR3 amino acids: CASSAIAGTGNTGELFF. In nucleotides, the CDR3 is TGCGCCAGCAGCGCAATAGCCGGGACAGGAAACACCGGGGAGCTGTTTTTT.

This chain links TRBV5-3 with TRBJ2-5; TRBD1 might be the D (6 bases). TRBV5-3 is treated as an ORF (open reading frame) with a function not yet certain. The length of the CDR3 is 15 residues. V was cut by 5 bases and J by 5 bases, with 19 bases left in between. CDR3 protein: CARRNAGARRETQYF. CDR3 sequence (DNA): TGTGCCAGAAGGAACGCAGGGGCTAGAAGGGAGACCCAGTACTTC.

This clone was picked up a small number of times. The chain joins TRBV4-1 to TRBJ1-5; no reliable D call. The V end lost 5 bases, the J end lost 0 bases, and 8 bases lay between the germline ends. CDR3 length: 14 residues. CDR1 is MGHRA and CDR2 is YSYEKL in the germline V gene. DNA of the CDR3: TGCGCCAGCAGCGGCACAGTTAGCAATCAGCCCCAGCATTTT. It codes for CASSGTVSNQPQHF.

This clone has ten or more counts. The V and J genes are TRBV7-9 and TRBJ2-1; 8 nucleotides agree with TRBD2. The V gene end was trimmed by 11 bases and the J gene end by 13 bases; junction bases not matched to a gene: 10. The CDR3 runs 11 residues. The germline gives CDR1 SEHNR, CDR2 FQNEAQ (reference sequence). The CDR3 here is CASGGVRTQFF. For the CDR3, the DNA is TGTGCCTCGGGGGGGGTCAGAACCCAGTTCTTC.

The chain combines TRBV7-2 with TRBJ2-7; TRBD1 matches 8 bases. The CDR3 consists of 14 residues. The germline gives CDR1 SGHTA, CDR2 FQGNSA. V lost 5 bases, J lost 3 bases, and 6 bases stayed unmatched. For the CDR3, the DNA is TGTGCCAGCAGCCCAACAACAGGGGGCTACGAGCAGTACTTC. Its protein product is CASSPTTGGYEQYF.

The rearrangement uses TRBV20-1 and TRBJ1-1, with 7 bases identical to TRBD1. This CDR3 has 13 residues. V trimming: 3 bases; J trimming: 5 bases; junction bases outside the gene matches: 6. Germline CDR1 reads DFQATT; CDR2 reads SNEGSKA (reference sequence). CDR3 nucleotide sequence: TGCAGTGCTAGTAGGGGGCGCTGGACTGAAGCTTTCTTT. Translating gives CSASRGRWTEAFF.

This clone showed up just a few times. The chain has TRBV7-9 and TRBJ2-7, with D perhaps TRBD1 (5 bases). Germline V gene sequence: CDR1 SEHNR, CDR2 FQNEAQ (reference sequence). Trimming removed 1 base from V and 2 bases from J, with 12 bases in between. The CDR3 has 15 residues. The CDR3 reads CASSLDAGPPYEQYF. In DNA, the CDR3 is TGTGCCAGCAGCTTAGACGCAGGGCCCCCCTACGAGCAGTACTTC.